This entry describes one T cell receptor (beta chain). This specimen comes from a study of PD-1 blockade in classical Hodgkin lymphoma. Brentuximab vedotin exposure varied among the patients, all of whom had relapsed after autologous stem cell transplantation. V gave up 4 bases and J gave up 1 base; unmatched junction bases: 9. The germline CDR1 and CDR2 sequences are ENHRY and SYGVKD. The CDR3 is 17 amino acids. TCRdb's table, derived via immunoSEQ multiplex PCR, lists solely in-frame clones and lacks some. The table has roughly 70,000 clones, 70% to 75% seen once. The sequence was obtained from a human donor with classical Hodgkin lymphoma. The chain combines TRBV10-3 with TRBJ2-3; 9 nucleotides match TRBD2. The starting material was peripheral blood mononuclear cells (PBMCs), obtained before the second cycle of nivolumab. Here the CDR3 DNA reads TGTGCCATCAGTGGCACTTTAGCGGGAGAGGGCACAGATACGCAGTATTTT. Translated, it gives CAISGTLAGEGTDTQYF.